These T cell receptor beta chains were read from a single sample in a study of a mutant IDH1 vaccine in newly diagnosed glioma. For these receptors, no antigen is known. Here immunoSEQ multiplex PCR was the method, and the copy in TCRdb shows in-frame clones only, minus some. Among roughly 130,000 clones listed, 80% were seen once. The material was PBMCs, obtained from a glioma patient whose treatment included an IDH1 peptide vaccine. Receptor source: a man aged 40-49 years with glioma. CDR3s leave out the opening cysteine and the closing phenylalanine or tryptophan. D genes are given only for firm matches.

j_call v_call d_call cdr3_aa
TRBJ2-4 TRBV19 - ASSPETGRVAKNIQY
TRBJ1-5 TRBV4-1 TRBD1 ASSPWGQGSQPQH
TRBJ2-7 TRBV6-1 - ASRHTYEQY
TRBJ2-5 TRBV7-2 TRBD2 ASSRRLAGKEETQY
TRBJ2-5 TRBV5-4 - ASSFVAGEETQY
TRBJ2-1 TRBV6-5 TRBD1 ASRGTGGTYNEQF
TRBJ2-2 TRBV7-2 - ASSFQGSGELF
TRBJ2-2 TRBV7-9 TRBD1 ASRTGGFTGELF
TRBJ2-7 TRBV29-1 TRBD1 SVVFRDRARYEQY
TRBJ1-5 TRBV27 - ASSSSQGDSNQPQH
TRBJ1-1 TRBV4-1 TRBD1 ASSQAASFTRGQVAF
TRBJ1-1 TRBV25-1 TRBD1 ASSELKTGGGTEAF
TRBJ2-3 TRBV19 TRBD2 ASSTGLPMDTQY
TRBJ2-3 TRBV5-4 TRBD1 ASSSRDRGTDTQY
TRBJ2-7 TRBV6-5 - ASSFKGEQY
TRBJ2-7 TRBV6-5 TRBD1 ASTRTGGMNEQY
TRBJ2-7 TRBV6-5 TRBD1 ASSYDRAYEQY
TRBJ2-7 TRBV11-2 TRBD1 ASSWDRGPYEQY
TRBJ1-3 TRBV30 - AWRTDRSGNTIY
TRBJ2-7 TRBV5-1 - ASSTTATNEQY
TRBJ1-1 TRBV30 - AWTSPLNTEAF
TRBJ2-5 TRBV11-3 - ASSRDQQETQY
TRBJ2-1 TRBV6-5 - ASSYSGEQF
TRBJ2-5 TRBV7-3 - ASSFDSLSETQY
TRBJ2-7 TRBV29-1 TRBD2 SVVGLAHEQY
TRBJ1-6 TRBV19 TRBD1 ASSTGDRFRNSPLH
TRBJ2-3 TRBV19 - ASSIVQGDTQY
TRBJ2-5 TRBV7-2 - ASSSGPGETQY
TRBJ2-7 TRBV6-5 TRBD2 ASSWTSGYYEQY
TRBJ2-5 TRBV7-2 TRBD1 ASSPGGGETQY
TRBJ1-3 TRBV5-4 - ASSLAGRSGNTIY
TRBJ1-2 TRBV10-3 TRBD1 AISKQGAYGNGYT
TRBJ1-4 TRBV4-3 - ASSQDMAGFTNEKLF
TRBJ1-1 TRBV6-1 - ASSQGGKGTEAF
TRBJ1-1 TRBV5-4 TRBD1 ASSQGPGTGPNTEAF
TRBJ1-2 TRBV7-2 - ASSSYANYGYT
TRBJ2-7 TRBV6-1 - ASSEDGGWAERPNEQY
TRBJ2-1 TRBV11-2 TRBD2 ASSPRLAGGTYNEQF
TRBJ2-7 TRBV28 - ASSLFGYEQY
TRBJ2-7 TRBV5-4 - ASSWGFGAGSSYEQY
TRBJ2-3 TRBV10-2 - ASTLHLPSSTDTQY
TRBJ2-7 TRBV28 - ASSPGKSSYEQY
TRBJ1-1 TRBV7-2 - ASSLGAGNTEAF
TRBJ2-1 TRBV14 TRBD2 ASSPTGLVFNEQF
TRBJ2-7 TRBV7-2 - ASSLVSVEQY
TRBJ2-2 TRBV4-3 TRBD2 ASSQGTSLTGELF
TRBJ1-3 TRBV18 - ASSPVQGGTGNTIY
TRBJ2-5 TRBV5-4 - ASRRWEETQY
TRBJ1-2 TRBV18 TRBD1 ASSPLNGQVTTNYGYT